These 7 T cell receptor beta chains originate from one sample sequenced in a study of beta chain features in type 1 diabetes. Sequencing targeted expressed TCRB transcripts, as all isolated RNA had been reverse transcribed. Here immunoSEQ multiplex PCR was the method, and the copy in TCRdb shows in-frame clones only, minus some. The sample has about 150,000 clones, 7.5% to 10% seen once. Sequenced material: central memory CD4+ T cells from blood. These receptors were collected from a man aged 18-30 years in good health.

This clone was found many times. The chain couples TRBV15 to TRBJ2-1; 8 bases match TRBD2. There are 15 residues in the CDR3. Unmatched junction bases numbered 4, after V lost 1 base and J lost 5 bases. The germline V gene has CDR1 LNHNV and CDR2 YYDKDF (reference sequence). The chain's CDR3 is CATSRVRLANNEQFF. CDR3 DNA sequence: TGTGCCACCAGCAGAGTGCGACTAGCGAACAATGAGCAGTTCTTC.

The chain combines TRBV4-2 with TRBJ2-2; no reliable D call. CDR1 LGHNA and CDR2 YNFKEQ come from the germline V gene. The CDR3 has 14 amino acids. Trimming took 3 bases from V and 4 from J, leaving 9 bases between them. This CDR3 reads CASSHRLSTGELFF. The CDR3 region has the DNA TGTGCCAGCAGCCATCGACTGTCCACCGGGGAGCTGTTTTTT.

The gene calls are TRBV4-3 and TRBJ1-3; TRBD1 might be the D (5 bases). Germline V CDR1 and CDR2: LGHNA, YSLEER. The V gene lost 0 bases and the J gene lost 4 bases, with 16 bases spanning the gap. CDR3 length: 17 amino acids. The CDR3 coding sequence is TGCGCCAGCAGCCAAGATTTCAGGGAAACCTTCGGAAACACCATATATTTT. Encoded protein: CASSQDFRETFGNTIYF.

V usage is TRBV11-3 and J usage is TRBJ2-7; 8 bases are shared with TRBD2. Germline values: CDR1 SGHNT, CDR2 YENEEA. The CDR3 contains 13 residues. The J segment lost 6 bases and the V segment lost 2 bases, leaving 3 bases of the junction unmatched. Here the CDR3 DNA reads TGTGCCAGCAGCTTACTGGCGGGAGGCGAGCAGTACTTC. Translation: CASSLLAGGEQYF.

This clone was seen ten or more times. The chain has TRBV14 and TRBJ2-2; 7 bases match TRBD1. V shed 5 bases, J shed 0 bases, and the junction held 3 bases outside the gene matches. This CDR3 contains 15 residues. Germline loops: CDR1 SGHDN, CDR2 FVKESK. The CDR3 loop reads CASSAGQANTGELFF. The CDR3 DNA follows: TGTGCCAGCAGCGCCGGACAGGCGAACACCGGGGAGCTGTTTTTT.

V is TRBV9 and J is TRBJ2-5; a weak D match, TRBD1 (6 bases). Between the trimmed V and J ends, which lost 0 bases and 3 bases, there was a span of 15 bases. Germline loops: CDR1 SGDLS, CDR2 YYNGEE. The CDR3 has 16 residues. For the CDR3, the DNA is TGTGCCAGCAGCGTAGGTACACAGGGCGGAGAAGAGACCCAGTACTTC. It encodes CASSVGTQGGEETQYF.

This clone was counted a few times. This chain joins TRBV2 and TRBJ1-1; D may be TRBD1 (6 bases). The germline V gene encodes CDR1 SNHLY and CDR2 FYNNEI. Trimming took off 6 bases at V and 4 bases at J, with 15 bases between the two ends. This CDR3 contains 14 residues. The CDR3 nucleotides read TGTGCCAGCAGGAAGATACAGGGCGGCACTGAAGCTTTCTTT. This encodes CASRKIQGGTEAFF. Variable domain in full (rest from reference TRBV2 and TRBJ1-1): EPEVTQTPSHQVTQMGQEVILRCVPISNHLYFYWYRQILGQKVEFLVSFYNNEISEKSEIFDDQFSVERPDGSNFTLKIRSTKLEDSAMYFCASRKIQGGTEAFFGQGTRLTVV.